A selection of T cell receptor beta chains follows, all from one sample in a study of T and B cells in COVID-19 patients. TCRdb redid the calling of the multiplex PCR reads with MiXCR, one entry per CDR3 protein. This sample has about 18,000 distinct CDR3 sequences, with 36% found just once. Sequencing input: blood. These receptors were obtained from a human donor with active COVID-19. Each CDR3 is given with its conserved first and last residue. A D gene is named only where the DNA matches it firmly. Only part of the rows carry a size: once, few, many, or a class if the clone is expanded.

TRBJ2-5 few . TRBV10-3 CAIRAGFLGETQYF TGTGCCATCAGGGCAGGGTTTCTGGGAGAGACCCAGTACTTC
TRBJ1-2 . . TRBV7-3 CASSLGGANYGYTF TGTGCCAGCAGCTTGGGGGGCGCAAACTATGGCTACACCTTC
TRBJ2-3 few TRBD2 TRBV27 CATGLAGAVSYTDTQYF TGTGCCACAGGACTAGCGGGGGCCGTATCCTACACAGATACGCAGTATTTT
TRBJ2-2 few . TRBV18 CASSTNTQVPPGELFF TGTGCCAGCTCGACGAACACACAGGTCCCCCCCGGGGAGCTGTTTTTT
TRBJ2-7 . . TRBV18 CASSPGTEGYEQYF TGTGCCAGCTCACCTGGGACGGAAGGCTACGAGCAGTACTTC
TRBJ2-5 few TRBD2 TRBV27 CASSLPGLAGETQYF TGTGCCAGCAGTTTACCCGGACTAGCCGGAGAGACCCAGTACTTC
TRBJ2-7 . TRBD1 TRBV5-3 CASSLGQGAPEQYF TGCGCCAGCAGCTTGGGTCAGGGGGCGCCCGAGCAGTACTTC
TRBJ2-3 medium-sized . TRBV5-6 CASSLSSEHRTDTQYF TGTGCCAGCAGCTTGAGTAGCGAGCACCGCACAGATACGCAGTATTTT
TRBJ1-1 few . TRBV12-3/TRBV12-4 CASSYGQLNTEAFF TGTGCCAGCAGTTACGGGCAGTTGAACACTGAAGCTTTCTTT
TRBJ1-2 . TRBD1 TRBV5-6 CASQLIGGDYGYTF TGTGCCAGCCAGCTGATAGGGGGCGACTATGGCTACACCTTC
TRBJ2-7 medium-sized . TRBV19 CASSIVGTLIHEQYF TGTGCCAGTAGTATAGTTGGGACCCTGATACACGAGCAGTACTTC
TRBJ1-5 medium-sized TRBD1 TRBV29-1 CSVAQGGDQPQHF TGCAGCGTTGCGCAGGGGGGGGATCAGCCCCAGCATTTT
TRBJ2-7 few . TRBV15 CATRRLDRLEEQYF TGTGCCACCAGACGCCTTGACCGTTTGGAGGAGCAGTACTTC
TRBJ2-3 medium-sized TRBD1 TRBV19 CASKQGQGVADTQYF TGTGCCAGCAAGCAGGGGCAGGGGGTAGCAGATACGCAGTATTTT
TRBJ1-1 . . TRBV6-5 CASRPAPANMNTEAFF TGTGCCAGCAGACCCGCGCCGGCCAACATGAACACTGAAGCTTTCTTT
TRBJ1-1 . . TRBV7-2 CASSLVGRNTEAFF TGTGCCAGCAGCTTAGTGGGCAGGAACACTGAAGCTTTCTTT
TRBJ2-1 few . TRBV6-1 CASNPRRGYDEQFF TGTGCCAGCAACCCGCGAAGGGGTTACGATGAGCAGTTCTTC